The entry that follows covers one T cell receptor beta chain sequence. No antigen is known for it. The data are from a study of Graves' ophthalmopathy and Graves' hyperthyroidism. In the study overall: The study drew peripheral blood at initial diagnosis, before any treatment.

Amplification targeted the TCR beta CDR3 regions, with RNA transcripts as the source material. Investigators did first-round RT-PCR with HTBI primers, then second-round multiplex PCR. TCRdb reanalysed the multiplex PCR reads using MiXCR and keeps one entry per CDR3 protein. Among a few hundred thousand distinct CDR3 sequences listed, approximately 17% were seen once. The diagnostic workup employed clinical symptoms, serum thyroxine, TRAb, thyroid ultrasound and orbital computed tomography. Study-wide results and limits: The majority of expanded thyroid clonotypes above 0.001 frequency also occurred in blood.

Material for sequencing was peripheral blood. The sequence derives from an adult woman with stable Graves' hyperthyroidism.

For the CDR3, the DNA is TGCAGTGCTAGAGGTGGTGCGGGGAGCTCTGTTAGCTACGAGCAGTACTTC. Amino acids: CSARGGAGSSVSYEQYF. The rearrangement uses TRBV20-1 and TRBJ2-7; tentatively, D is TRBD2 (6 bases). The CDR3 runs 17 residues. Trimming took 1 base from V and 3 from J, leaving 22 bases between them. CDR1 and CDR2 from the germline V gene are DFQATT and SNEGSKA (reference sequence).